This T cell receptor beta chain originates from a study of blood T cell repertoires in COVID-19. The data were produced by immunoSEQ multiplex PCR, yet TCRdb's version contains in-frame clones alone and is incomplete. The sample records roughly 15,000 clones, 80% to 90% being singletons. This CDR3 is 13 amino acids long. The germline V and J ends were trimmed by 2 bases and 2 bases, with 6 bases remaining between them. Germline V gives CDR1 SGHTA, CDR2 FQGTGA. This chain uses TRBV7-3 with TRBJ1-2; tentative D call: TRBD1 (6 bases). The sequencing sample was made of peripheral blood. The TCR comes from a human donor in a cohort sampled during active COVID-19. The CDR3 reads CASSLGQNYGYTF. In DNA form, the CDR3 reads TGTGCCAGCAGCTTAGGACAGAACTATGGCTACACCTTC.